This T cell receptor (beta chain) was sequenced for a study of blood T cell repertoires in COVID-19. Repertoires were generated with immunoSEQ multiplex PCR, while TCRdb's copy carries only in-frame clones and drops some. The table has over 100,000 clones, about 90% seen once. The V gene lost 3 bases and the J gene lost 2 bases, with 14 bases spanning the gap. The CDR3 runs 16 residues. The germline V gene has CDR1 KGHDR and CDR2 SFDVKD. The rearrangement links TRBV24-1 to TRBJ2-3; D is possibly TRBD2 (5 bases). The sequence was collected from a man over 45 with active COVID-19. The sequenced sample was peripheral blood. The chain's CDR3 is CATSDPRSGSTDTQYF. DNA for the CDR3: TGTGCCACCAGTGATCCAAGAAGCGGATCCACAGATACGCAGTATTTT.